Following are 21 T cell receptor beta chains from one sample sequenced in a study of blood T cell repertoires in COVID-19. Generated by immunoSEQ multiplex PCR, the TCRdb table keeps only in-frame clones and is missing some. Seen here are some 50,000 clones, approximately 81% observed once, and the top ten hold roughly 3%. The sequencing sample was made of peripheral blood. These receptors all come from a man aged 50-59 years with acute or convalescent COVID-19.

J is TRBJ2-2 and V is TRBV18, with D perhaps TRBD2 (6 bases). Germline loops: CDR1 KGHSH, CDR2 LQKENI. The CDR3 spans 17 residues. Between the trimmed V and J ends, which lost 8 bases and 5 bases, there was a span of 24 bases. CDR3 region: CASLSLLQMAGTGELFF. CDR3 DNA sequence: TGTGCCAGCCTAAGCCTACTACAGATGGCGGGGACCGGGGAGCTGTTTTTT.

The chain links TRBV5-6 to TRBJ2-5; weak D call: TRBD2 (6 bases). Germline V gene data show CDR1 as SGHDT and CDR2 as YYEEEE. This CDR3 has 14 amino acids. Trimming shortened V by 5 bases and J by 2 bases, and 13 bases separated the two germline ends. In DNA, the CDR3 is TGTGCCAGCAGGGAGGGGACTGTACAAGAGACCCAGTACTTC. Translation: CASREGTVQETQYF.

V is TRBV18 and J is TRBJ1-6, with TRBD1 as a possible D gene (6 bases). The V and J ends lost 1 base and 2 bases respectively, with 18 bases between them. The CDR3 is 19 amino acids. Germline CDR1 KGHSH, CDR2 LQKENI. CDR3 nucleotides: TGTGCCAGCTCACCACTCCCTTGGGGGCAGAGAACCTATAATTCACCCCTCCACTTT. As protein: CASSPLPWGQRTYNSPLHF.

The J gene is TRBJ1-6, the V gene TRBV15; 7 bases are shared with TRBD1. V lost 0 bases to trimming and J lost 1 base; unmatched junction nucleotides: 9. This CDR3 comprises 19 residues. Germline CDR1 is LNHNV and CDR2 is YYDKDF (reference sequence). In nucleotides, the CDR3 is TGTGCCACCAGCAGAGATAACTCCCAGGGGGTATCCTATAATTCACCCCTCCACTTT. Translating gives CATSRDNSQGVSYNSPLHF. Combining the CDR3 with reference TRBV15 and TRBJ1-6 gives the whole variable domain DAMVIQNPRYQVTQFGKPVTLSCSQTLNHNVMYWYQQKSSQAPKLLFHYYDKDFNNEADTPDNFQSRRPNTSFCFLDIRSPGLGDTAMYLCATSRDNSQGVSYNSPLHFGNGTRLTVT.

The V gene is TRBV24-1, the J gene TRBJ1-2; 11 positions agree with TRBD1. V was clipped by 11 bases and J by 3 bases; unmatched bases: 4. The CDR3 has 13 amino acids. CDR1 KGHDR and CDR2 SFDVKD come from the germline V gene. CDR3: CAIRDRGDYGYTF. The CDR3 DNA follows: TGTGCCATCAGGGACAGGGGGGACTATGGCTACACCTTC.

This chain joins TRBV6-1 and TRBJ1-5, with D uncertain. The germline V gene encodes CDR1 MNHNS and CDR2 SASEGT. V lost 1 base, J lost 4 bases, and 17 bases lay in between. There are 17 residues in the CDR3. CDR3 in DNA: TGTGCCAGCAGTGAAGGGTGGGAGGGTCCAAAAAATCAGCCCCAGCATTTT. It yields the protein CASSEGWEGPKNQPQHF.

This sequence joins TRBV29-1 and TRBJ1-2; D is undetermined. Between the trimmed V and J ends, which lost 3 bases and 2 bases, there was a span of 13 bases. The CDR3 length is 14 residues. In germline, CDR1 is SQVTM, CDR2 ANQGSEA. Here the CDR3 reads CSVDLADLNYGYTF. Here the CDR3 DNA reads TGCAGCGTTGATCTGGCGGATTTAAACTATGGCTACACCTTC.

The gene calls are TRBV11-2 and TRBJ1-5; D is unresolved. The CDR3 length is 14 residues. Germline V CDR1 and CDR2: SGHAT, FQNNGV. V was shortened by 2 bases and J by 9 bases, with 14 bases between the two germline ends. CDR3 amino acids: CASSLNIGDGPQHF. The CDR3 nucleotides are TGTGCCAGCAGCTTAAATATCGGGGATGGGCCCCAGCATTTT.

This sequence joins TRBV18 and TRBJ1-5; no reliable D call. V was trimmed by 2 bases and J by 6 bases, leaving 8 bases between them. CDR1 and CDR2 from the germline V gene are KGHSH and LQKENI. This CDR3 has 13 amino acids. CDR3 region: CASSPREIQPQHF. The CDR3 coding sequence is TGTGCCAGCTCACCAAGAGAGATTCAGCCCCAGCATTTT. Using reference TRBV18 and TRBJ1-5 for the parts outside the CDR3, the full variable domain is NAGVMQNPRHLVRRRGQEARLRCSPMKGHSHVYWYRQLPEEGLKFMVYLQKENIIDESGMPKERFSAEFPKEGPSILRIQQVVRGDSAAYFCASSPREIQPQHFGDGTRLSIL.

The chain joins TRBV5-6 to TRBJ2-3, with TRBD1 matching 12 bases. The CDR3 sequence is 17 residues long. Trimming took 0 bases from V and 3 from J; bases not matched to a gene: 5. Per germline, CDR1 SGHDT and CDR2 YYEEEE. CDR3 coding DNA: TGTGCCAGCAGCTTGGTTAGGGACAGGGGGCGGACAGATACGCAGTATTTT. Translating it yields CASSLVRDRGRTDTQYF.

This clone was seen a few times. The gene calls are TRBV11-2 and TRBJ1-6; TRBD1 aligns across 7 bases. Germline values: CDR1 SGHAT, CDR2 FQNNGV. The ends lost 3 bases at V and 9 bases at J; junction bases unmatched: 5. CDR3 length: 14 amino acids. As DNA, the CDR3 is TGTGCCAGCAGCTTGGGAGACAGGGCTTCACCCCTCCACTTT. Its protein is CASSLGDRASPLHF.

The chain is built from TRBV30 and TRBJ1-1, with unresolved D. Trimming took 0 bases from V and 1 from J, leaving 6 bases between them. This CDR3 is 13 amino acids long. Germline assignment: CDR1 GTSNPN and CDR2 SVGIG (reference sequence). In DNA, the CDR3 is TGTGCCTGGAGTGTACAAACGAACACTGAAGCTTTCTTT. Amino acids: CAWSVQTNTEAFF.

This clone was observed a few times. V usage is TRBV5-4 and J usage is TRBJ2-3; TRBD2 might be the D (6 bases). Germline-derived CDR1 and CDR2 are SGHNT and YYREEE (reference sequence). CDR3 length equals 17 residues. Trimming took off 2 bases at V and 2 bases at J, with 18 bases between the two ends. The CDR3 DNA reads as TGTGCCAGCAGCTTTGTAGGCTCGTCTAGCGACACAGATACGCAGTATTTT. Encoded protein: CASSFVGSSSDTDTQYF. The whole variable domain, remainder taken from reference TRBV5-4 and TRBJ2-3, is ETGVTQSPTHLIKTRGQQVTLRCSSQSGHNTVSWYQQALGQGPQFIFQYYREEENGRGNFPPRFSGLQFPNYSSELNVNALELDDSALYLCASSFVGSSSDTDTQYFGPGTRLTVL.

As regards this clone: At the DNA level, this CDR3 is encoded by other sequences in the same sample as well. The rearrangement joins TRBV19 to TRBJ2-7; tentative D call: TRBD2 (5 bases). The CDR3 totals 12 residues. Trimming left V 3 bases short and J 3 bases short, with 6 bases between. Germline-derived CDR1 and CDR2 are LNHDA and SQIVND (reference sequence). CDR3 region: CASSIGGYEQYF. For the CDR3, the DNA is TGTGCCAGTAGTATCGGAGGCTACGAGCAGTACTTC.

The chain joins TRBV5-4 to TRBJ2-5; D remains unclear. Germline V gene data show CDR1 as SGHNT and CDR2 as YYREEE (reference sequence). Trimming pared 2 bases from V and 0 bases from J, leaving 8 bases between. The CDR3 runs 14 residues. The CDR3 region is CASSLRLDQETQYF. CDR3 in DNA: TGTGCCAGCAGCTTACGGTTAGACCAAGAGACCCAGTACTTC.

The chain joins TRBV6-5 to TRBJ1-5, with a tentative D call TRBD1 (6 bases). The CDR3 is made up of 12 amino acids. Germline V gene sequence: CDR1 MNHEY, CDR2 SVGAGI. The germline V and J ends were trimmed by 5 bases and 7 bases, with 9 bases remaining between them. CDR3 DNA sequence: TGTGCCAGCAGTCTCAGGGGACAGCCCCAGCATTTT. Translating gives CASSLRGQPQHF.

This chain joins TRBV5-1 and TRBJ2-3; no firm D call. Germline V gives CDR1 SGHRS, CDR2 YFSETQ. The length of the CDR3 is 14 residues. The V gene lost 1 base and the J gene lost 5 bases, with 11 bases spanning the gap. CDR3 bases: TGCGCCAGCAGCTTGCAAACTGTTGGAGATACGCAGTATTTT. Its protein is CASSLQTVGDTQYF.

V usage is TRBV21-1 and J usage is TRBJ2-7; the tabulated D call, TRBD1, remains unverified against the DNA. TRBV21-1 is marked as a pseudogene. The CDR3 contains 16 residues. CDR3 DNA: TGTGCCAGCAGCATTAGGGGGGACAGAAGCTCCTACGAGCAGTACTTC. Translating it yields CASSIRGDRSSYEQYF.

The V and J genes are TRBV9 and TRBJ1-2; 9 bases agree with TRBD1. Germline-derived CDR1 and CDR2 are SGDLS and YYNGEE. V gave up 0 bases and J gave up 2 bases; unmatched junction bases: 2. CDR3 size: 15 residues. In DNA, the CDR3 is TGTGCCAGCAGCGTAGACGGGACAGGGAACTATGGCTACACCTTC. Protein sequence: CASSVDGTGNYGYTF.

The chain combines TRBV10-3 with TRBJ1-2, with 7 bases that match TRBD1. Germline CDR1 ENHRY, CDR2 SYGVKD. J was trimmed by 4 bases and V by 6 bases; bases with no gene match: 5. The CDR3 has 13 residues. The CDR3 bases are TGTGCCATCAGGAACGACAGGGCCTATGGCTACACCTTC. Protein product: CAIRNDRAYGYTF.

The J gene is TRBJ1-2, the V gene TRBV5-1, with D maybe TRBD1 (6 bases). V was trimmed by 2 bases and J by 5 bases, leaving 16 bases between them. The germline V gene has CDR1 SGHRS and CDR2 YFSETQ. The CDR3 runs 15 residues. CDR3 DNA sequence: TGCGCCAGCAGCTTATCCTCCGGGACAAGTTATGGCTACACCTTC. It translates to CASSLSSGTSYGYTF. The variable domain in full, with the rest retrieved from reference TRBV5-1 and TRBJ1-2, is KAGVTQTPRYLIKTRGQQVTLSCSPISGHRSVSWYQQTPGQGLQFLFEYFSETQRNKGNFPGRFSGRQFSNSRSEMNVSTLELGDSALYLCASSLSSGTSYGYTFGSGTRLTVV.